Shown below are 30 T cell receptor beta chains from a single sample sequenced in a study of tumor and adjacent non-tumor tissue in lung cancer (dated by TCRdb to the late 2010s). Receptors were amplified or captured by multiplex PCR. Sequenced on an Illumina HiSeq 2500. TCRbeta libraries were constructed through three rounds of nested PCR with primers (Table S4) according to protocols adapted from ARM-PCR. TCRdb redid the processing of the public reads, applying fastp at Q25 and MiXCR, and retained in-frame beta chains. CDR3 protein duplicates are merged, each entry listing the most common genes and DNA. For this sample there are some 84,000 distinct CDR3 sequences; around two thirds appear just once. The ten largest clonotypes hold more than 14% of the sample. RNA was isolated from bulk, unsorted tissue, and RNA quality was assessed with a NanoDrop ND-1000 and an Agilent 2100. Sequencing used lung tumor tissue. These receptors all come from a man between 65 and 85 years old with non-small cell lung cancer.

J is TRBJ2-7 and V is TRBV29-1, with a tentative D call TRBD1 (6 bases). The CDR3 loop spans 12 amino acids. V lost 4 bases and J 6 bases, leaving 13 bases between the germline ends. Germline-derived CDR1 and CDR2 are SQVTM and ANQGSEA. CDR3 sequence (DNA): TGCAGCGTTGGCCCCACAGGGAGCGAGCAGTACTTC. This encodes CSVGPTGSEQYF.

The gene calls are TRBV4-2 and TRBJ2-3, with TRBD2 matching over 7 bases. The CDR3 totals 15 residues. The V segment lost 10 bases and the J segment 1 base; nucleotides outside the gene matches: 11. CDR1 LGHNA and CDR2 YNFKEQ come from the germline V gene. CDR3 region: CAIRPAGRGTDTQYF. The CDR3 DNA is TGTGCCATCAGACCAGCGGGGAGGGGCACAGATACGCAGTATTTT.

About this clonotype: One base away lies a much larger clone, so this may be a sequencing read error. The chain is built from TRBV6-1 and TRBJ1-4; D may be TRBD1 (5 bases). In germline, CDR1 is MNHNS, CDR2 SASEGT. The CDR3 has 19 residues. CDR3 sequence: CVSSVRFRDGQTTNEKLFF. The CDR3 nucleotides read TGTGTCAGCAGTGTTCGCTTCCGGGACGGGCAAACAACTAATGAAAAACTGTTTTTT.

CDR3 bases: TGCGCCAGCAGCTTGGGACAGGTGGTTATGAACACTGAAGCTTTCTTT. Its translation: CASSLGQVVMNTEAFF. The chain couples TRBV5-1 to TRBJ1-1, with D possibly being TRBD1 (6 bases). This CDR3 is built from 16 residues. V dropped 0 bases and J dropped 0 bases, with 12 bases sitting between them. Germline CDR1 and CDR2: SGHRS and YFSETQ.

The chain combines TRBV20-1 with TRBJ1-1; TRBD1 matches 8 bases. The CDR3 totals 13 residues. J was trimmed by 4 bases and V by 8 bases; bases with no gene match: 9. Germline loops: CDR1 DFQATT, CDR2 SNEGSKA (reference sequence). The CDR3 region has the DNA TGCAGTACTCTCAGACAGGGGTTCACTGAAGCTTTCTTT. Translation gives CSTLRQGFTEAFF.

CDR3 DNA: TGCAGCGTTGGAATGGTAGGACAGGGCGGATACGAGCAGTACTTC. This sequence encodes CSVGMVGQGGYEQYF. J is TRBJ2-7 and V is TRBV29-1; TRBD1 matches 8 bases. This CDR3 is 15 amino acids long. From germline, CDR1 is SQVTM and CDR2 ANQGSEA. V was clipped by 4 bases and J by 4 bases; unmatched bases: 12.

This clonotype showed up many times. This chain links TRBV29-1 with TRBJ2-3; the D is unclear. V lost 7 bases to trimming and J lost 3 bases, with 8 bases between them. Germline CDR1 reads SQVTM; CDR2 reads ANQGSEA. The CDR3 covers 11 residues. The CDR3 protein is CSATLTDTQYF. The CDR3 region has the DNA TGCAGCGCCACCCTTACAGATACGCAGTATTTT.

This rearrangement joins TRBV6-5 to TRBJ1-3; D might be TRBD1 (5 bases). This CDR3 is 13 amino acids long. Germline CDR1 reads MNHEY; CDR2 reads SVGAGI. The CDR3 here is CASGPGAGNTIYF. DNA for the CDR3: TGTGCTAGCGGGCCGGGGGCTGGAAACACCATATATTTT.

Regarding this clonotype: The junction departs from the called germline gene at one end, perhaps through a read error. CDR3 sequence: CASSLYRGRERYF. The CDR3 coding sequence is TGTGCCAGCAGCCTGTACAGGGGACGCGAGCGGTACTTC. V and J are TRBV11-2 and TRBJ2-7, with 7 positions matching TRBD1. CDR1 SGHAT and CDR2 FQNNGV come from the germline V gene. CDR3 length equals 13 residues. Using reference TRBV11-2 and TRBJ2-7 for the parts outside the CDR3, the full variable domain is EAGVAQSPRYKIIEKRQSVAFWCNPISGHATLYWYQQILGQGPKLLIQFQNNGVVDDSQLPKDRFSAERLKGVDSTLKIQPAKLEDSAVYLCASSLYRGRERYFGPGTRLTVT.

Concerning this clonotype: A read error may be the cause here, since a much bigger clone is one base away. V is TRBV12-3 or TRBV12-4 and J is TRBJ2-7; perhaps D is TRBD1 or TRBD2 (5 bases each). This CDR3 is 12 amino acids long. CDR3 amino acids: CASNLSPWDQYF. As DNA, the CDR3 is TGTGCCAGCAATTTAAGTCCCTGGGACCAGTACTTC.

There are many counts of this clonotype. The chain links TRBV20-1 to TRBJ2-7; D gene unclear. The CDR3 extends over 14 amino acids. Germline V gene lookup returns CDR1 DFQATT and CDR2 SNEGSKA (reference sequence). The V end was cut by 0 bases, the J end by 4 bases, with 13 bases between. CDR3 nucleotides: TGCAGTGCTAGAGATGTGGGAAGTCCTTACGAGCAGTACTTC. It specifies CSARDVGSPYEQYF.

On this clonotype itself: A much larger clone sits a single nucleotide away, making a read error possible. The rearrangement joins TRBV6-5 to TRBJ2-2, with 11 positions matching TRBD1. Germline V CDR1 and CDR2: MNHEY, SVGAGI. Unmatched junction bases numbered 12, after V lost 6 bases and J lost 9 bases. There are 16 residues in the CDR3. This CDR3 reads CASRPKGQGGARELFF. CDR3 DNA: TGTGCCAGCAGACCTAAGGGACAGGGGGGCGCCAGGGAGCTGTTTTTT.

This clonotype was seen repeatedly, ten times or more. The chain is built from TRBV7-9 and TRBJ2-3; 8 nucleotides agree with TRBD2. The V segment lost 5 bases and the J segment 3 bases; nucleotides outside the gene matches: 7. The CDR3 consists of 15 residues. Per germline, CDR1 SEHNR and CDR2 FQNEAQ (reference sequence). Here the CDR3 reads CASSPSSGLTDTQYF. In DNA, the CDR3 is TGTGCCAGCAGCCCATCTAGCGGGTTGACAGATACGCAGTATTTT.

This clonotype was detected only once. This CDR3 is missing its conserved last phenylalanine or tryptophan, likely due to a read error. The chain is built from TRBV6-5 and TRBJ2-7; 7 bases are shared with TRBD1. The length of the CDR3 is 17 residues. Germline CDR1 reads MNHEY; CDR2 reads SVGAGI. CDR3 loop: CTSRPRTGFLDSYEQYS. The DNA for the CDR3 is TGTACCAGCAGACCCCGGACAGGCTTTCTTGACTCCTACGAGCAGTACTCC.

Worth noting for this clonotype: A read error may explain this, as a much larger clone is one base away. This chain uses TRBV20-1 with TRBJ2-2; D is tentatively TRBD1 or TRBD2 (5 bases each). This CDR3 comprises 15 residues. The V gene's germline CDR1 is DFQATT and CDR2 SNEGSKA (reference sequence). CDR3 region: CNARDSGRGVGELFF. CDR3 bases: TGCAATGCTAGAGATTCGGGACGGGGTGTCGGGGAGCTGTTTTTT.

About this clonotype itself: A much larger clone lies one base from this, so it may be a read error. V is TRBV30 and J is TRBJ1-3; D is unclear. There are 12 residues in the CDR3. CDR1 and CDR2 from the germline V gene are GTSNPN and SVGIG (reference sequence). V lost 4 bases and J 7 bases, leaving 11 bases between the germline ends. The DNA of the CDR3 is TGTGCCTGGAATTGCGCGCTGAACACCATATATTTT. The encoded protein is CAWNCALNTIYF.

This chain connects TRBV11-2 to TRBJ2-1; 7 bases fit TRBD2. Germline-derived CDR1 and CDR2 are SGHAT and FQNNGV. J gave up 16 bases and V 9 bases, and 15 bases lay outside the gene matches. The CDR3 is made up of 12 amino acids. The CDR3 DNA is TGTGCCAGTACTAGCGAGGGGCTACCTGAATTCTTC. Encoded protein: CASTSEGLPEFF.

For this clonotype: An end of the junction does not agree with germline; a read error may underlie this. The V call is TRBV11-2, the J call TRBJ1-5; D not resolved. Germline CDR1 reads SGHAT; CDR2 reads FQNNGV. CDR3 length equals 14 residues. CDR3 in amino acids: CASNLDAGNQPQHF. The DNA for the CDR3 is TGTGCCAGCAACTTAGATGCGGGGAACCAGCCCCAACATTTT. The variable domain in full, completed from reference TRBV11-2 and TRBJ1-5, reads EAGVAQSPRYKIIEKRQSVAFWCNPISGHATLYWYQQILGQGPKLLIQFQNNGVVDDSQLPKDRFSAERLKGVDSTLKIQPAKLEDSAVYLCASNLDAGNQPQHFGDGTRLSIL.

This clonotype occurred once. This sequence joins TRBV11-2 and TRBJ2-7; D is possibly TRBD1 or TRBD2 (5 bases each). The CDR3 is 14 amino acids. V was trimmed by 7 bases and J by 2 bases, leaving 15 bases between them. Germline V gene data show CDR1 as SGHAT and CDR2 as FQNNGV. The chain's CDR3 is CASTSEWGPYEQYF. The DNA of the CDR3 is TGTGCCAGCACCTCCGAGTGGGGACCCTACGAGCAGTACTTC.

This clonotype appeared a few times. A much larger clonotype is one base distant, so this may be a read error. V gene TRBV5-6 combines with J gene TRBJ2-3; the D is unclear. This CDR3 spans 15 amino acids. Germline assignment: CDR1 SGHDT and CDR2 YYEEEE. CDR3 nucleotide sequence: TGTACCAGCAGCACGTGGGTCAGTCGCACAGATACGCAGTATTTT. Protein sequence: CTSSTWVSRTDTQYF.

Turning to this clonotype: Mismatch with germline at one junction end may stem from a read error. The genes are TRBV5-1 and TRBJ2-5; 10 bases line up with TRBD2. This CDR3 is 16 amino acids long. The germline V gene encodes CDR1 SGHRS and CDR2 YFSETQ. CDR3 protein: CASSSLGLARQETQYF. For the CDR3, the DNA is TGCGCCAGCAGCTCGCTGGGACTAGCGAGACAAGAGACTCAGTACTTC.

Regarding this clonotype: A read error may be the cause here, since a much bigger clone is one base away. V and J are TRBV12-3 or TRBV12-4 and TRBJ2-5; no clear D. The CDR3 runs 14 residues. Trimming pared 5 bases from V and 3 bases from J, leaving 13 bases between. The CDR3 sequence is CASSERIGKETQYF. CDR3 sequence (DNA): TGTGCCAGCAGTGAACGGATAGGAAAAGAGACCCAGTACTTC.

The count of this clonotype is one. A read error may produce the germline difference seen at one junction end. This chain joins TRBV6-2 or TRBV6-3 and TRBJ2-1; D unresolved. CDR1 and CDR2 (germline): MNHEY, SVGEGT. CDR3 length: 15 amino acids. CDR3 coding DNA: TGTGCCAGCAGCAATTTCGGACGGAACCACAATAAGCAGTTCTTC. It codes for CASSNFGRNHNKQFF.

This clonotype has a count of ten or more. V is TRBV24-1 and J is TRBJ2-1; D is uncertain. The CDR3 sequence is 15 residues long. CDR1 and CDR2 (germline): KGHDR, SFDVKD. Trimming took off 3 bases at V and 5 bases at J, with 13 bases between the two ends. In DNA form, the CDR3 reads TGTGCCACCAGTGATCCCGGACGGTCTGACAATGAGCAGTTCTTC. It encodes CATSDPGRSDNEQFF.

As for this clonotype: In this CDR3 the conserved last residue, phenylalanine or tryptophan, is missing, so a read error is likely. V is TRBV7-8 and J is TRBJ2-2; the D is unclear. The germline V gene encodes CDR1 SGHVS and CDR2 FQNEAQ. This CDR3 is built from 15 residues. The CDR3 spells CASSHSWVDTGELFI. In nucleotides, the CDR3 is TGTGCCAGCAGCCACTCCTGGGTCGACACCGGTGAGCTGTTTATT.

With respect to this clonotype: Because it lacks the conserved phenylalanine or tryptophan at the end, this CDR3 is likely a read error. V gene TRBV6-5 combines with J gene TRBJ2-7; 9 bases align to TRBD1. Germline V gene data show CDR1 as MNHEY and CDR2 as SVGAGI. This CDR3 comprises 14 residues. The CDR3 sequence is CASRRGTGLYGQYL. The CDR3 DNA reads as TGTGCCAGCAGAAGGGGGACAGGGCTCTACGGGCAGTACCTC.

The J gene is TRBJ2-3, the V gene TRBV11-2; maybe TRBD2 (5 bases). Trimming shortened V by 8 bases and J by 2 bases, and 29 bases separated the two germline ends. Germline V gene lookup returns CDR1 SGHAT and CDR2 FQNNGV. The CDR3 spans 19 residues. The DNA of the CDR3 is TGTGCCAGCTACTCTGAAAGCCGTGAAGGACTCCGAACCACAGATACGCAGTATTTT. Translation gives CASYSESREGLRTTDTQYF.

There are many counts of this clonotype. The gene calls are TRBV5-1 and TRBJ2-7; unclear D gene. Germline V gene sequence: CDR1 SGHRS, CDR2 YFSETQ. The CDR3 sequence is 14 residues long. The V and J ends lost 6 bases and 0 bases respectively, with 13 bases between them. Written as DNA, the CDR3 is TGCGCCAGCACCCGTTGGGCGAGCTCCTACGAGCAGTACTTC. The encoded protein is CASTRWASSYEQYF. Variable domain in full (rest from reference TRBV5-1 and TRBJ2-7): KAGVTQTPRYLIKTRGQQVTLSCSPISGHRSVSWYQQTPGQGLQFLFEYFSETQRNKGNFPGRFSGRQFSNSRSEMNVSTLELGDSALYLCASTRWASSYEQYFGPGTRLTVT.

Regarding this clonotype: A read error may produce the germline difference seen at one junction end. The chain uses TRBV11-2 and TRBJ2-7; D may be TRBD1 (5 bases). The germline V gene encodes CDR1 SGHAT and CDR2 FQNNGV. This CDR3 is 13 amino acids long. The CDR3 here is CTSSSDPGYEQYF. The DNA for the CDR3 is TGTACCAGCAGCTCAGATCCAGGGTATGAGCAGTACTTC. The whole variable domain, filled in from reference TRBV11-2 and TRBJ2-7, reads EAGVAQSPRYKIIEKRQSVAFWCNPISGHATLYWYQQILGQGPKLLIQFQNNGVVDDSQLPKDRFSAERLKGVDSTLKIQPAKLEDSAVYLCTSSSDPGYEQYFGPGTRLTVT.

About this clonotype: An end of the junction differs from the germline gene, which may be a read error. The DNA of the CDR3 is TGTGTCAGCACCTTGATAGGGGGTGAGCAGTACTTC. Amino acids: CVSTLIGGEQYF. The rearrangement uses TRBV5-6 and TRBJ2-7; a possible D gene is TRBD1 (6 bases). Germline V gene data show CDR1 as SGHDT and CDR2 as YYEEEE. This CDR3 spans 12 amino acids.